This TCR beta chain was retrieved from a study of a mutant IDH1 vaccine in newly diagnosed glioma. Overall study: The start of vaccination came 4-6 weeks after radiotherapy alone, or with temozolomide cycles. Most patients had received both radiotherapy and temozolomide, the prior options being radiotherapy, temozolomide, or both. Study results and limitations: Immune responses arising from the vaccine appeared in approximately 93% of patients.

This CDR3 comprises 14 residues. V lost 8 bases and J 2 bases, leaving 15 bases between the germline ends. From germline, CDR1 is MNHNS and CDR2 SASEGT. Some clones are missing from TCRdb's copy, which holds only in-frame ones; the method was immunoSEQ multiplex PCR. The table records fewer than 35,000 clones, nearly 90% of them present only once. Time point noted: week 11, during vaccination. Every vaccination contained 300 ug of the mutant IDH1 20-mer peptide and was paired with topical imiquimod. To note about this clone: The target antigen is unknown.

The receptor was derived from a man aged 18 to 35 with glioma. Sequenced here: PBMCs, sampled from a glioma patient whose treatment included an IDH1 peptide vaccine. The gene calls are TRBV6-1 and TRBJ2-5; D is perhaps TRBD1 (6 bases). Here the CDR3 DNA reads TGTGCCAGCCGTTCGACAGGACTGCAAGAGACCCAGTACTTC. It specifies CASRSTGLQETQYF.